The 8 T cell receptor beta chains given below trace back to one sample, sequenced in a study of blood T cell repertoires in COVID-19 (dated by TCRdb to the early 2020s). Libraries were constructed by the immunoSEQ multiplex PCR assay. TCRdb took this table from immuneACCESS and kept in-frame rearrangements with V and J called. Such tables lack part of the clones; where checked against another copy, unresolved V genes explain under half of the gap, and the rest is unexplained. Counted in this sample were some 140,000 clones; 70% to 80% of them appeared once. The leading ten clones occupy roughly 3.6% of the sample. The sequencing sample was made of peripheral blood. The source is a man in his 60s with acute or convalescent COVID-19.

There are a few counts of this clone. CDR3 coding DNA: TGTGCCAGCAGTCACACAGCTGAAGCTTTCTTT. It codes for CASSHTAEAFF. The chain is built from TRBV6-5 and TRBJ1-1; D remains ambiguous. The CDR3 totals 11 residues. The V gene's germline CDR1 is MNHEY and CDR2 SVGAGI. The V end was cut by 5 bases, the J end by 6 bases, with 7 bases between.

The genes are TRBV28 and TRBJ1-2; TRBD1 matches at 9 bases. The CDR3 loop spans 14 amino acids. Germline CDR1 reads MDHEN; CDR2 reads SYDVKM. V shed 6 bases, J shed 4 bases, and the junction held 6 bases outside the gene matches. The CDR3 DNA reads as TGTGCCAGCAGAACCGGACAGGGGAGCTATGGCTACACCTTC. It yields the protein CASRTGQGSYGYTF.

In this sample, this clone turned up many times. The chain is built from TRBV9 and TRBJ2-7; D is unclear. This CDR3 is 13 amino acids long. Germline CDR1 reads SGDLS; CDR2 reads YYNGEE. V lost 3 bases, J lost 2 bases, and 9 bases lay in between. Written as DNA, the CDR3 is TGTGCCAGCAGCGGGAGTAACACCTACGAGCAGTACTTC. Its translation: CASSGSNTYEQYF.

CDR3 amino acids: CASSYSGPYEQYF. The CDR3, as DNA: TGTGCCAGCAGCTATAGCGGCCCCTACGAGCAGTACTTC. V gene TRBV28 combines with J gene TRBJ2-7, with D perhaps matching TRBD2 (6 bases). The germline CDR1 and CDR2 sequences are MDHEN and SYDVKM. The CDR3 runs 13 residues. The V gene lost 6 bases and the J gene lost 2 bases, with 11 bases spanning the gap.

The chain uses TRBV27 and TRBJ1-2, with 7 bases lining up with TRBD1. Germline V CDR1 and CDR2: MNHEY, SMNVEV (reference sequence). J gave up 5 bases and V 5 bases, and 11 bases lay outside the gene matches. The CDR3 has 15 amino acids. The CDR3 DNA reads as TGTGCCAGCAGTCCCAACCCCGGGACAGTTTATGGCTACACCTTC. Its translation is CASSPNPGTVYGYTF.

This clone was seen a single time. The chain is built from TRBV6-4 and TRBJ2-3; TRBD2 aligns across 7 bases. The germline CDR1 and CDR2 sequences are MRHNA and SNTAGT. With V trimmed by 6 bases and J by 0 bases, 9 bases remained unmatched. CDR3 length: 16 residues. Written as DNA, the CDR3 is TGTGCCAGCAGAGCGGGGTCTACCACTAGCACAGATACGCAGTATTTT. It specifies CASRAGSTTSTDTQYF.

This clone was recorded a few times. V gene TRBV6-2 or TRBV6-3 combines with J gene TRBJ2-6, with 7 bases identical to TRBD1. CDR1 is MNHEY and CDR2 is SVGEGT in the germline V gene. The CDR3 totals 18 residues. V dropped 5 bases and J dropped 1; count of bases not matched to a gene: 11. CDR3 coding DNA: TGTGCCAGCAGTCCCCGACAGGGAGCCGTATCTGGGGCCAACGTCCTGACTTTC. It encodes CASSPRQGAVSGANVLTF.

As regards this clone: Within the sample, other DNA sequences also encode this same CDR3. This sequence joins TRBV11-2 and TRBJ2-1; 8 bases match TRBD2. The CDR3 loop spans 18 amino acids. V was pared by 2 bases and J by 3 bases, with 12 bases of the junction left unmatched. Germline-derived CDR1 and CDR2 are SGHAT and FQNNGV. DNA for the CDR3: TGTGCCAGCAGCTTAATCGGGGGGGGCACAAAATACTACAATGAGCAGTTCTTC. Amino acid sequence: CASSLIGGGTKYYNEQFF. The variable domain in full, completed from reference TRBV11-2 and TRBJ2-1, reads EAGVAQSPRYKIIEKRQSVAFWCNPISGHATLYWYQQILGQGPKLLIQFQNNGVVDDSQLPKDRFSAERLKGVDSTLKIQPAKLEDSAVYLCASSLIGGGTKYYNEQFFGPGTRLTVL.